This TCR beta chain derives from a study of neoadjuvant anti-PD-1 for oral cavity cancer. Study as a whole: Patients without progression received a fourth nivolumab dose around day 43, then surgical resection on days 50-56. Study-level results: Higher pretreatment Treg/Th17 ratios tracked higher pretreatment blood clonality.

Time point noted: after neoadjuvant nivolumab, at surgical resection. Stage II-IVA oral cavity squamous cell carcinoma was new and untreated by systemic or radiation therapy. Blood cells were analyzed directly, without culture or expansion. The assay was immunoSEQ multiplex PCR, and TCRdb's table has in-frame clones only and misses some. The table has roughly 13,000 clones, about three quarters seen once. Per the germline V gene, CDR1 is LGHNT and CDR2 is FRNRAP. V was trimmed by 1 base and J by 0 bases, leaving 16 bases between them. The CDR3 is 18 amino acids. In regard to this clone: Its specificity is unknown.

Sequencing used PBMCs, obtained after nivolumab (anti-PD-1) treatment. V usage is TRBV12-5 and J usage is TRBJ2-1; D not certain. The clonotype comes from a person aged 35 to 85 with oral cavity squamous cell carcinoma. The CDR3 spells CASGLGPLPPSSYNEQFF. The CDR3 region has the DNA TGTGCTAGTGGTTTGGGCCCTCTACCTCCAAGCTCCTACAATGAGCAGTTCTTC.